The 2 T cell receptor beta chains presented below share a single source sample, sequenced in a study of blood T cell repertoires in COVID-19. Generated by immunoSEQ multiplex PCR, the TCRdb table keeps only in-frame clones and is missing some. The table lists a few hundred thousand clones, around three quarters of them singletons. Sequenced material: peripheral blood. Receptors were obtained from a woman aged 70 to 79 with acute or convalescent COVID-19.

The rearrangement uses TRBV7-3 and TRBJ2-1; possibly TRBD2 for D (6 bases). This CDR3 has 16 residues. V lost 6 bases and J 1 base, leaving 16 bases between the germline ends. Germline CDR1 and CDR2: SGHTA and FQGTGA. The CDR3 loop reads CASSPSLAGSYNEQFF. CDR3 DNA: TGTGCCAGCAGTCCAAGCCTGGCGGGGTCCTACAATGAGCAGTTCTTC.

This clone was seen more than once but under ten times. The CDR3 protein is CASSFLANQPQHF. The CDR3 DNA is TGTGCCAGCAGTTTTTTAGCGAATCAGCCCCAGCATTTT. The genes are TRBV27 and TRBJ1-5; no firm D call. V was pared by 3 bases and J by 4 bases, with 7 bases between. The CDR3 is 13 residues long. The germline CDR1 and CDR2 sequences are MNHEY and SMNVEV (reference sequence).